A selection of T cell receptor beta chains follows, all from one sample in a study of blood T cell repertoires in COVID-19. Repertoires were generated with immunoSEQ multiplex PCR, while TCRdb's copy carries only in-frame clones and drops some. The table shows more than 35,000 clones, with around three quarters occurring only once. Sequencing used peripheral blood. These receptor sequences come from a woman aged 70 to 79 with acute or convalescent COVID-19. Each CDR3 is given with its conserved first and last residue. The order of the fields is clone size, J gene, CDR3 length, V gene, D gene, CDR3 DNA, CDR3 protein. A D gene is named only where the DNA matches it firmly. The listing skips clone size in some rows; elsewhere it reads once, few, many or a size class.

. | TRBJ2-5 | 16 | TRBV4-1 | TRBD2 | TGCGCCAGCAGCCAAGACCCTAGCGGGGGTTTGGGGACCCAGTACTTC | CASSQDPSGGLGTQYF
. | TRBJ1-2 | 13 | TRBV6-5 | . | TGTGCCACCATGGGCGGGGCTTCCTATGGCTACACCTTC | CATMGGASYGYTF
. | TRBJ2-7 | 11 | TRBV28 | . | TGTGCCAGCAGTTTAAGCTCCGAGCAGTACTTC | CASSLSSEQYF
. | TRBJ2-5 | 15 | TRBV19 | . | TGTGCCAGTAGTATAGCGGGGGGCGCACGGGAGACCCAGTACTTC | CASSIAGGARETQYF
. | TRBJ2-7 | 12 | TRBV2 | . | TGTGCCAGCAGATGGGGGCCGGACGAGCAGTACTTC | CASRWGPDEQYF
few | TRBJ2-1 | 14 | TRBV7-9 | TRBD2 | TGTGCCAGCAGCTTCGAGCGGGAGCGAAATGAGCAGTTCTTC | CASSFERERNEQFF
. | TRBJ1-2 | 14 | TRBV5-6 | TRBD1 | TGTGCCAGCAGCTTGACAGGGGTAGGCTATGGCTACACCTTC | CASSLTGVGYGYTF
. | TRBJ1-3 | 14 | TRBV6-5 | . | TGTGCCAGCAAACAGGGACCCTCTGGAAACACCATATATTTT | CASKQGPSGNTIYF
. | TRBJ2-6 | 14 | TRBV19 | . | TGTGCCAGGCGGAGAAGATCTGGGGCCAACGTCCTGACTTTC | CARRRRSGANVLTF
. | TRBJ2-3 | 14 | TRBV19 | TRBD2 | TGTGCCAGTACTACTAGCGGGGCCACAGATACGCAGTATTTT | CASTTSGATDTQYF
. | TRBJ2-3 | 15 | TRBV7-9 | . | TGTGCCAGCAGCTTAGTGCCCAGGGCCCCAGATACGCAGTATTTT | CASSLVPRAPDTQYF
once | TRBJ2-2 | 14 | TRBV2 | TRBD1 | TGTGCCAGCAGTGGGACAGGGGACACCGGGGAGCTGTTTTTT | CASSGTGDTGELFF
. | TRBJ1-3 | 16 | TRBV28 | . | TGTGCCAGCAGTTTGGATCCTAGAAACTCTGGAAACACCATATATTTT | CASSLDPRNSGNTIYF
. | TRBJ1-1 | 13 | TRBV7-6 | . | TGTGCCAGCAGCTTGACAACCAACACTGAAGCTTTCTTT | CASSLTTNTEAFF
. | TRBJ2-7 | 14 | TRBV30 | . | TGTGCCTGGAGTGTGGCAGGGAAGATTTACGAGCAGTACTTC | CAWSVAGKIYEQYF
. | TRBJ1-6 | 15 | TRBV3-1/TRBV3-2 | TRBD1 | TGTGCCAGCAGCCGGCCCGGGACAGCTAATTCACCCCTCCACTTT | CASSRPGTANSPLHF
. | TRBJ1-2 | 12 | TRBV19 | . | TGTGCCAGTAGTATTCCAGGGTATGGCTACACCTTC | CASSIPGYGYTF
. | TRBJ2-3 | 13 | TRBV11-3 | . | TGTGCCAGCAGCCCCTCACATATGGATACGCAGTATTTT | CASSPSHMDTQYF
. | TRBJ2-5 | 14 | TRBV6-1 | . | TGTGCCAGCAGTGAAATTTCGGGATGGGAGACCCAGTACTTC | CASSEISGWETQYF
. | TRBJ1-1 | 17 | TRBV3-1/TRBV3-2 | . | TGTGCCAGCAGCCTCACAGGGTTTCGAGGCCTCCCGACCGGAGCTTTCTTT | CASSLTGFRGLPTGAFF
once | TRBJ1-5 | 20 | TRBV5-1 | TRBD1 | TGCGCCAGCAGTTCAAAGTTTCGGGACAGGGAACCCTTAAGCAATCAGCCCCAGCATTTT | CASSSKFRDREPLSNQPQHF
. | TRBJ1-2 | 11 | TRBV28 | . | TGTGCCAGCACACAGAATTCGGGCTACACCTTC | CASTQNSGYTF
. | TRBJ1-3 | 13 | TRBV29-1 | TRBD1 | TGCAGCGTTCGACAGGGAGGAGGAAACACCATATATTTT | CSVRQGGGNTIYF
. | TRBJ2-3 | 19 | TRBV5-4 | TRBD2 | TGTGCCAGCAGCTTGGGGCGGCTCCGGGGACTAGCGGGAGGAGGTACGCAGTATTTT | CASSLGRLRGLAGGGTQYF
. | TRBJ2-1 | 14 | TRBV28 | TRBD2 | TGTGCCAGCAGTGTTATAGCGGGGGCCAATGAGCAGTTCTTC | CASSVIAGANEQFF
. | TRBJ2-7 | 13 | TRBV19 | TRBD1 | TGTGCCAGTAGTTCAGGGGGAAGGGTACAGCAGTACTTC | CASSSGGRVQQYF
. | TRBJ1-2 | 13 | TRBV2 | . | TGTGCCCTTAAGGAGGGAGCGGACTATGGCTACACCTTC | CALKEGADYGYTF
. | TRBJ1-5 | 16 | TRBV6-1 | TRBD1 | TGTGCCAGCAGTGAAAAGTCCGGGACAGGGCATCAGCCCCAGCATTTT | CASSEKSGTGHQPQHF
medium-sized | TRBJ2-3 | 16 | TRBV24-1 | . | TGTGCCACCAAAACCCTTCGGGGGTCTAGCACAGATACGCAGTATTTT | CATKTLRGSSTDTQYF
. | TRBJ2-1 | 13 | TRBV10-3 | TRBD2 | TGTGCCAGCGGGGGTCCCTCCTACAATGAGCAGTTCTTC | CASGGPSYNEQFF
. | TRBJ2-3 | 17 | TRBV3-1/TRBV3-2 | TRBD2 | TGTGCCAGCAGCCTCCGAATTATCGCGGGGGTAAGAGATACGCAGTATTTT | CASSLRIIAGVRDTQYF
once | TRBJ2-3 | 15 | TRBV19 | . | TGTGCCAGTAGTGTAGCACCGGGGAACACAGATACGCAGTATTTT | CASSVAPGNTDTQYF
. | TRBJ2-7 | 15 | TRBV6-5 | TRBD2 | TGTGCCAGCAGTTACTCTTCCCTAGCGGCCTACGAGCAGTACTTC | CASSYSSLAAYEQYF
. | TRBJ2-2 | 12 | TRBV23-1 | . | TGCGCCAGCAGTCACGGTTTCGGGGAGCTGTTTTTT | CASSHGFGELFF
once | TRBJ2-5 | 12 | TRBV6-5 | . | TGTGCCAGGGAGGGGCGAGGTGAGACCCAGTACTTC | CAREGRGETQYF
few | TRBJ2-7 | 15 | TRBV18 | TRBD1 | TGTGCCAGCTCAACTCCCCGACAGGGTTCCTACGAGCAGTACTTC | CASSTPRQGSYEQYF
. | TRBJ2-1 | 17 | TRBV4-2 | . | TGTGCCAGCAGCCAAGCGGCGGGCCCGGACTCCTACAATGAGCAGTTCTTC | CASSQAAGPDSYNEQFF
. | TRBJ1-4 | 16 | TRBV5-4 | TRBD1 | TGTGCCAGCAGCTTGGGGACAGGGGGGGATAATGAAAAACTGTTTTTT | CASSLGTGGDNEKLFF
. | TRBJ2-1 | 18 | TRBV2 | . | TGTGCCAGCAGTCTACCAGTTTCTAGCAGGAGCTCCTACAATGAGCAGTTCTTC | CASSLPVSSRSSYNEQFF
. | TRBJ2-5 | 14 | TRBV18 | TRBD2 | TGTGCCAGCTCACCAGGACTAGCGGAAGAGACCCAGTACTTC | CASSPGLAEETQYF
few | TRBJ2-3 | 14 | TRBV10-1 | . | TGCGCCAGCAGTGAGTCGGCGGCGGAGGATACGCAGTATTTT | CASSESAAEDTQYF
. | TRBJ2-7 | 12 | TRBV28 | . | TGTGCCAGCAGTTTGTCTTCCTACGAGCAGTACTTC | CASSLSSYEQYF
. | TRBJ2-7 | 14 | TRBV10-2 | . | TGCGCCAGCAACGAGGGAGAGTACTCCTACGAGCAGTACTTC | CASNEGEYSYEQYF
few | TRBJ2-7 | 13 | TRBV5-4 | . | TGTGCCAGCAGCTTGTCGGCGCGGGACGAGCAGTACTTC | CASSLSARDEQYF
. | TRBJ2-3 | 15 | TRBV7-9 | . | TGTGCCAGCAGCTTACTCTCCTCTAACACAGATACGCAGTATTTT | CASSLLSSNTDTQYF
. | TRBJ1-1 | 17 | TRBV18 | . | TGTGCCAGCTCACCACTCCCGGACAGCTTTACCAACACTGAAGCTTTCTTT | CASSPLPDSFTNTEAFF
. | TRBJ1-6 | 15 | TRBV11-2 | TRBD1 | TGTGCCAGCAGTCCCCAGGGGGGCTATAATTCACCCCTCCACTTT | CASSPQGGYNSPLHF
. | TRBJ2-1 | 14 | TRBV11-3 | TRBD2 | TGTGCCAGCAGCTTAGGGACGGGGGGCAATGAGCAGTTCTTC | CASSLGTGGNEQFF
few | TRBJ2-2 | 18 | TRBV5-6 | TRBD2 | TGTGCCAGCAGCCCCGGGACTAGCGGGAGGGGGATCACCGGGGAGCTGTTTTTT | CASSPGTSGRGITGELFF
. | TRBJ2-1 | 16 | TRBV11-2 | . | TGTGCCAGCAGCTTAGTAGGCAGGCCGCCCTACAATGAGCAGTTCTTC | CASSLVGRPPYNEQFF
. | TRBJ2-3 | 16 | TRBV12-5 | TRBD2 | TGTGCTAGTGGTTTGGAACTAGCGGTGAACACAGATACGCAGTATTTT | CASGLELAVNTDTQYF
. | TRBJ1-5 | 14 | TRBV20-1 | . | TGCAGTGCTAGTATTGGACAGAACAATCAGCCCCAGCATTTT | CSASIGQNNQPQHF
once | TRBJ1-6 | 18 | TRBV3-1/TRBV3-2 | . | TGTGCCAGCAGCCAAGATAGAACGCCCCGCAGAGGGAATTCACCCCTCCACTTT | CASSQDRTPRRGNSPLHF
. | TRBJ1-1 | 16 | TRBV6-5 | . | TGTGCCAGCAGTTACCTGCCAGGGACTATGAACACTGAAGCTTTCTTT | CASSYLPGTMNTEAFF
once | TRBJ1-2 | 16 | TRBV15 | . | TGTGCCACCAGCAGAGATGCGGGGAACCGGCACTATGGCTACACCTTC | CATSRDAGNRHYGYTF
. | TRBJ2-7 | 14 | TRBV11-2 | . | TGTGCCAGCAGCTTAATGACAGGTCTGGAGGAGCAGTACTTC | CASSLMTGLEEQYF